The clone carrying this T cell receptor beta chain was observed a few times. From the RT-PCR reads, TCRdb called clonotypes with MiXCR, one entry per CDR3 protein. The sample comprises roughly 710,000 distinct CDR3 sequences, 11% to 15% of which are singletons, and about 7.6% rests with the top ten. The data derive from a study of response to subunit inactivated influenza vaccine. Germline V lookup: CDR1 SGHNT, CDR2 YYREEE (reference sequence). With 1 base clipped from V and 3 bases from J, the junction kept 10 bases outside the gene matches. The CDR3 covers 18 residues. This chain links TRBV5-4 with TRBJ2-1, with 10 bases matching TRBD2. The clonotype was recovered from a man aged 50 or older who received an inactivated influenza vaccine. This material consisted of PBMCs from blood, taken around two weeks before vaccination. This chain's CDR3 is CASSLFLAGGFGYNEQFF. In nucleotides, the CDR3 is TGTGCCAGCAGCTTGTTTTTAGCGGGGGGCTTTGGCTACAATGAGCAGTTCTTC.